Presented here are 10 T cell receptor beta chains from one specimen sequenced in a study of Ad26.COV2.S vaccination and SARS-CoV-2 variants. Profiled with immunoSEQ multiplex PCR; TCRdb holds only in-frame clones, not every one. The sample shows roughly 380,000 clones, around 89% of them seen only once. The treatment denotes: roughly 19 received Ad26.COV2.S at low or high dose, single or two shots; 5 received placebo; per-sample allocation not given. Day 63 following the first vaccine or placebo injection was when the samples were taken. The source was peripheral blood, collected in a trial of Ad26.COV2.S vaccine versus placebo. Receptors originate from a person aged 18-60 years who received the Ad26.COV2.S COVID-19 vaccine or a placebo.

The chain uses TRBV4-1 and TRBJ2-1; TRBD2 agrees at 7 bases. The CDR3 spans 14 residues. V was clipped by 4 bases and J by 7 bases; unmatched bases: 7. Looked up from germline, CDR1 is MGHRA and CDR2 is YSYEKL. The DNA for the CDR3 is TGCGCCAGCAGCCGAACGGCCGGGGGGAATGAGCAGTTCTTC. This gives the protein CASSRTAGGNEQFF.

The chain has TRBV7-2 and TRBJ2-3; TRBD1 matches at 8 bases. Germline values: CDR1 SGHTA, CDR2 FQGNSA. The CDR3 has 14 amino acids. V lost 6 bases, J lost 6 bases, and 8 bases stayed unmatched. Here the CDR3 DNA reads TGTGCCAGCAGACTGCAGGGGGCTGGGGATACGCAGTATTTT. It specifies CASRLQGAGDTQYF.

This clone was picked up one time. The rearrangement uses TRBV9 and TRBJ2-5; 8 bases line up with TRBD2. V lost 0 bases and J lost 4; bases outside the gene matches: 5. The length of the CDR3 is 15 residues. Germline loops: CDR1 SGDLS, CDR2 YYNGEE. Here the CDR3 reads CASSVAGGLPETQYF. The CDR3 nucleotides are TGTGCCAGCAGCGTAGCGGGGGGGCTCCCAGAGACCCAGTACTTC.

A remark on this clone: The same CDR3 arises from other DNA sequences in this sample as well. This sequence joins TRBV5-1 and TRBJ2-2, with D unresolved. This CDR3 has 15 residues. Germline assignment: CDR1 SGHRS and CDR2 YFSETQ. V was clipped by 0 bases and J by 0 bases, with 6 bases between them. Written as DNA, the CDR3 is TGCGCCAGCAGCTTGGACAGTCCGAACACCGGGGAGCTGTTTTTT. This translates into CASSLDSPNTGELFF.

The chain links TRBV10-3 to TRBJ1-5; 7 bases map to TRBD1. J was trimmed by 4 bases and V by 4 bases; bases with no gene match: 4. The CDR3 has 14 amino acids. Germline lookup yields CDR1 ENHRY and CDR2 SYGVKD. The CDR3 nucleotides are TGTGCCATCAGTGGACAGGGAGAAAATCAGCCCCAGCATTTT. It encodes CAISGQGENQPQHF.

The chain is built from TRBV18 and TRBJ2-7; D unclear. V was cut by 3 bases and J by 2 bases, with 11 bases left in between. From germline, CDR1 is KGHSH and CDR2 LQKENI. The CDR3 has 14 amino acids. The CDR3 reads CASSPGPPTYEQYF. The CDR3, as DNA: TGTGCCAGCTCACCCGGACCGCCGACCTACGAGCAGTACTTC.

The V call is TRBV29-1, the J call TRBJ2-3; TRBD2 aligns across 7 bases. Germline CDR1 and CDR2: SQVTM and ANQGSEA. This CDR3 is 15 amino acids long. Germline trimming cut 6 bases from V and 6 bases from J; bases unmatched to any gene: 15. DNA of the CDR3: TGCAGCGTGTTGGATGGGCCGAGGGGAGGGGATACGCAGTATTTT. Protein sequence: CSVLDGPRGGDTQYF.

The chain has TRBV12-3 or TRBV12-4 and TRBJ1-1; no clear D. The length of the CDR3 is 13 residues. Trimming took 6 bases from V and 1 from J, leaving 9 bases between them. CDR3 DNA sequence: TGTGCCAGCAGGGACGGACCGAACACTGAAGCTTTCTTT. Its protein product is CASRDGPNTEAFF.

The CDR3 DNA sequence: TGTGCCAGTAGTTCCCGGGACAGGGGGAAGGCGACCGGGGAGCTGTTTTTT. Translated, it gives CASSSRDRGKATGELFF. The V and J genes are TRBV19 and TRBJ2-2; 11 nucleotides match TRBD1. This CDR3 is 17 amino acids long. The germline CDR1 and CDR2 sequences are LNHDA and SQIVND (reference sequence). V lost 5 bases to trimming and J lost 5 bases; unmatched junction nucleotides: 10.

This sequence joins TRBV3-1 (or the pseudogene TRBV3-2) and TRBJ2-2; D unresolved. This CDR3 comprises 14 residues. Germline V gene data show CDR1 as LGHDT and CDR2 as YNNKEL (reference sequence). V gave up 1 base and J gave up 1 base, with 4 bases separating them. The CDR3 DNA reads as TGTGCCAGCAGCCAAGTCCGGAACACCGGGGAGCTGTTTTTT. Its protein is CASSQVRNTGELFF.